This T cell receptor beta chain derives from a study of cytotoxic CD8 clonotypes in ibrutinib-treated CLL. General study results and limits: Clonotypes that were public were uncommon, and they contracted or stayed stable on treatment.

Depth targeted 1 in 200,000 to 1 in 1 million T cells, averaging around 10x coverage per clonotype. Assay: immunoSEQ multiplex PCR; the TCRdb copy retains only in-frame clones and omits some. Found here are more than 25,000 clones, about 70% of them singletons; the top ten hold roughly 48%. This CDR3 comprises 11 residues. CDR1 is DFQATT and CDR2 is SNEGSKA in the germline V gene (reference sequence). After removal of 5 bases from V and 5 bases from J, the junction contained 3 bases not matched to a gene. Regarding this clone: Its specificity is not known.

This chain links TRBV20-1 with TRBJ2-7; 7 bases are shared with TRBD1. Sequenced material: PBMCs, taken after 36 months of ibrutinib treatment. This receptor was taken from a human donor with chronic lymphocytic leukemia. The CDR3 DNA is TGCAGTGCTTCTGACAGGGACGAGCAGTACTTC. Protein sequence: CSASDRDEQYF.